The rows below give T cell receptor beta chains drawn from one sample of a study of cytomegalovirus exposure and HLA in healthy donors. TCRdb's copy holds only in-frame clones and misses some; the assay was immunoSEQ multiplex PCR. The sample has some 90,000 clones; around 81% are singletons. Sequenced sample: PBMCs. These receptors originate from a woman aged 70-85 years in good health and CMV-seropositive. Each CDR3 is given with its conserved first and last residue.

v_gene: TRBV4-3; j_gene: TRBJ2-7; CDR3aa: CASSQVWDSYEQYF
v_gene: TRBV2; j_gene: TRBJ1-2; CDR3aa: CASSGRTGEGGYTF
v_gene: TRBV15; j_gene: TRBJ2-1; CDR3aa: CATSRDYGPRSEQFF
v_gene: TRBV7-3; j_gene: TRBJ1-1; CDR3aa: CASSSGGTGVEAFF
v_gene: TRBV19; j_gene: TRBJ1-1; CDR3aa: CASSTYQGTNTEAFF
v_gene: TRBV5-1; j_gene: TRBJ1-5; CDR3aa: CASSLEGAGQPQHF
v_gene: TRBV29-1; j_gene: TRBJ1-3; CDR3aa: CSVRDSYSGNTIYF
v_gene: TRBV7-2; j_gene: TRBJ2-7; CDR3aa: CASSASSGGTYEQYF
v_gene: TRBV6-5; j_gene: TRBJ2-3; CDR3aa: CASSFGQSLSTDTQYF
v_gene: TRBV28; j_gene: TRBJ2-7; CDR3aa: CASRRTVYEQYF
v_gene: TRBV30; j_gene: TRBJ2-1; CDR3aa: CAWSPGQGAYEQFF
v_gene: TRBV7-8; j_gene: TRBJ2-2; CDR3aa: CASSLPGQGAGELFF
v_gene: TRBV4-3; j_gene: TRBJ1-4; CDR3aa: CASSQDFRGHIAEKLFF
v_gene: TRBV5-1; j_gene: TRBJ2-5; CDR3aa: CASRIQGRGETQYF
v_gene: TRBV29-1; j_gene: TRBJ2-7; CDR3aa: CSVKPGTGTYEQYF
v_gene: TRBV5-8; j_gene: TRBJ1-1; CDR3aa: CASSPLLRQGAFF
v_gene: TRBV7-2; j_gene: TRBJ1-2; CDR3aa: CASSLDPGPYGYTF
v_gene: TRBV6-6; j_gene: TRBJ2-3; CDR3aa: CATIQGEADTQYF
v_gene: TRBV5-1; j_gene: TRBJ1-4; CDR3aa: CASRTGPNEKLFF
v_gene: TRBV5-4; j_gene: TRBJ2-6; CDR3aa: CASSSGQVAYPGANVLTF
v_gene: TRBV5-6; j_gene: TRBJ2-1; CDR3aa: CASSADGGSDEQFF
v_gene: TRBV6-5; j_gene: TRBJ2-7; CDR3aa: CASSPAGTGFEQYF
v_gene: TRBV4-3; j_gene: TRBJ2-1; CDR3aa: CASSRRTSGSIYNEQFF
v_gene: TRBV7-9; j_gene: TRBJ2-1; CDR3aa: CASSFAGNEQFF
v_gene: TRBV11-2; j_gene: TRBJ2-5; CDR3aa: CASSFLAGGRETQYF
v_gene: TRBV5-1; j_gene: TRBJ2-3; CDR3aa: CASSLNRADTQYF
v_gene: TRBV6-6; j_gene: TRBJ2-7; CDR3aa: CASTPSGGRQYF
v_gene: TRBV4-2; j_gene: TRBJ2-1; CDR3aa: CASSQGAGGDYNEQFF
v_gene: TRBV7-3; j_gene: TRBJ2-2; CDR3aa: CASSRTSGANTGELFF
v_gene: TRBV27; j_gene: TRBJ2-7; CDR3aa: CASSFRPVSYEQYF
v_gene: TRBV6-6; j_gene: TRBJ1-2; CDR3aa: CASTDRGTAGYTF
v_gene: TRBV6-5; j_gene: TRBJ1-5; CDR3aa: CASSYDRGNQPQHF
v_gene: TRBV19; j_gene: TRBJ2-2; CDR3aa: CASTMETGGPTGELFF
v_gene: TRBV7-2; j_gene: TRBJ1-2; CDR3aa: CASSLGGSAASSDGYTF
v_gene: TRBV6-1; j_gene: TRBJ1-4; CDR3aa: CAGQGGDEKLFF
v_gene: TRBV2; j_gene: TRBJ2-2; CDR3aa: CASSDLGARGPGELFF
v_gene: TRBV6-1; j_gene: TRBJ2-1; CDR3aa: CASSAPGTGGNEQFF
v_gene: TRBV11-2; j_gene: TRBJ1-1; CDR3aa: CASSLDRNRHTEAFF
v_gene: TRBV9; j_gene: TRBJ1-1; CDR3aa: CASSVGQDREAFF
v_gene: TRBV10-3; j_gene: TRBJ1-5; CDR3aa: CAIRTTGTGGNQPQHF
v_gene: TRBV7-3; j_gene: TRBJ2-2; CDR3aa: CASSLGQGGGTGELFF
v_gene: TRBV6-1; j_gene: TRBJ1-3; CDR3aa: CASSPGTSGNTIYF
v_gene: TRBV18; j_gene: TRBJ1-5; CDR3aa: CASSLGTGGSGQPQHF
v_gene: TRBV28; j_gene: TRBJ2-7; CDR3aa: CASSLPAVLYEQYF
v_gene: TRBV7-2; j_gene: TRBJ2-1; CDR3aa: CASSRSGRANEQFF
v_gene: TRBV5-4; j_gene: TRBJ2-3; CDR3aa: CASSRHDDRGDPDTQYF
v_gene: TRBV18; j_gene: TRBJ2-5; CDR3aa: CASSPPTGQGGETQYF
v_gene: TRBV2; j_gene: TRBJ1-2; CDR3aa: CASRRGQGEYGYTF
v_gene: TRBV7-2; j_gene: TRBJ2-3; CDR3aa: CASSLSGSTDTQYF
v_gene: TRBV19; j_gene: TRBJ2-1; CDR3aa: CASSTWDGAGVYNEQFF
v_gene: TRBV5-4; j_gene: TRBJ2-5; CDR3aa: CASTKGREGPRETQYF
v_gene: TRBV28; j_gene: TRBJ2-1; CDR3aa: CASSLSGGRGNEQFF
v_gene: TRBV25-1; j_gene: TRBJ1-1; CDR3aa: CASAAGQMNTEAFF